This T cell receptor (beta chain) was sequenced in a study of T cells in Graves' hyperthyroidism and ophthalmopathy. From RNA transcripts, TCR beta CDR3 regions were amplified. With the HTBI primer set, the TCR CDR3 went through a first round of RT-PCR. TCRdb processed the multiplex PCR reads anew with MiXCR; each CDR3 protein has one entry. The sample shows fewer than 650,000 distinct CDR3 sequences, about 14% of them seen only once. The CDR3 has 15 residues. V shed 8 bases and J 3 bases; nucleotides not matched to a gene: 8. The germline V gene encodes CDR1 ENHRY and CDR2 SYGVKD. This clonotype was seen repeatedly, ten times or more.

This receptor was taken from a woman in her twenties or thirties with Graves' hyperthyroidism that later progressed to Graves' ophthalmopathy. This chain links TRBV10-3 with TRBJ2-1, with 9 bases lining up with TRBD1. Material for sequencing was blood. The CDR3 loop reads CAIGVTGGLYNEQFF. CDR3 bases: TGTGCCATCGGGGTGACAGGGGGTCTCTACAATGAGCAGTTCTTC.